This T cell receptor (beta chain) was sequenced for a study of T cells expressing NK-cell markers. Study-level background: Cells sorted as CD3+CD56+NKG2C+, CD3+CD56+NKG2C- and CD3+CD56-NKG2C+ T cells supplied the TCR beta repertoires. Study-wide findings and caveats: Of the CD8+ T cell pool in about 6 donors, roughly 1.0-7.5% was accounted for by dominant NKG2C+ clonotypes. Four of the donors also had these clonotypes leading their CD3+CD56-NKG2C+ fraction.

This CDR3 contains 15 residues. Per the germline V gene, CDR1 is LNHDA and CDR2 is SQIVND (reference sequence). TCRdb reworked the 5' RACE reads into one entry per CDR3 protein, no DNA. Its table records about 190,000 distinct CDR3 sequences. As concerns this clonotype: No antigen is known for it.

This TCR came from a man between 18 and 69 years old in good health. Sample: blood T cells: a sorted CD56 or NKG2C T cell subset, CD4+ or CD8+ T cells, or bulk PBMC T cells (not recorded which). This chain links TRBV19 with TRBJ2-3; TCRdb's D call of TRBD1 is untestable without DNA. The CDR3 loop is CASSIDRDSSDTQYF.